The present entry profiles one TCR beta chain with its context. Authors' methods: Reference gene primer amplification gave nucleated cell count estimates. Generated by immunoSEQ multiplex PCR, the TCRdb table keeps only in-frame clones and is missing some. That table supplies the V and J calls and clone size; D and trimming were determined from the DNA. The sample lists about 39,000 clones; about nine tenths were seen once. The data belong to a study of blood T cell repertoires in COVID-19. Study-wide background: Samples came from the United States, Italy and Spain, spanning acute and convalescent COVID-19. T cells, B-cell-depleted T cells, or PBMCs supplied cDNA or gDNA.

This sequence originates from a man in his sixties with acute or convalescent COVID-19. Sequencing was done on a sample of peripheral blood.

CDR3 nucleotides: TGTGCCAGCAGAGGACTAGCGGGACAAGAGACCCAGTACTTC. This encodes CASRGLAGQETQYF. The rearrangement joins TRBV6-5 to TRBJ2-5, with 12 bases matching TRBD2. CDR3 size: 14 residues. CDR1 MNHEY and CDR2 SVGAGI come from the germline V gene. V lost 6 bases and J lost 2; bases outside the gene matches: 1.